This record covers a single T cell receptor beta chain. These data are taken from a study of patients and donors after allogeneic stem cell transplantation. TCRdb independently ran MiXCR on the RT-PCR reads; one entry per CDR3 protein. Among 150,000 to 200,000 distinct CDR3 sequences listed, approximately 31% were seen once. The TCR was taken from a human donor who was either an allogeneic HSCT recipient or a stem cell or donor lymphocyte infusion donor (not recorded which). It is not recorded whose cells these are; they may come from a transplant donor. Sequenced input: blood, either unsorted or a sorted T cell fraction (not recorded which).

This CDR3 reads CATRGAEAKNIQYF. The CDR3 DNA is TGTGCCACTCGGGGGGCGGAAGCCAAAAACATTCAGTACTTC. V gene TRBV7-9 combines with J gene TRBJ2-4; maybe TRBD2 (7 bases). The CDR3 runs 14 residues. Trimming took 10 bases from V and 0 from J, leaving 13 bases between them. Germline V gene sequence: CDR1 SEHNR, CDR2 FQNEAQ (reference sequence).